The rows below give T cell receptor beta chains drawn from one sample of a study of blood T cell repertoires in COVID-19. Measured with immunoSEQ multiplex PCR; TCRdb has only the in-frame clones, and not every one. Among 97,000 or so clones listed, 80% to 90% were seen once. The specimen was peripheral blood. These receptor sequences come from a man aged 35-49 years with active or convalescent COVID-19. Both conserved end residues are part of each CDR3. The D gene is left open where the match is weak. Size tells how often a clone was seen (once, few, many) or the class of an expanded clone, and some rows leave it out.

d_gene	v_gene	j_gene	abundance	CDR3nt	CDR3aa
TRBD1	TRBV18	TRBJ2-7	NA	TGTGCCAGCTTATCGGACAGGGGCTCCTACGAGCAGTACTTC	CASLSDRGSYEQYF
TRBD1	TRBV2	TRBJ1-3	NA	TGTGCCAGCAGTGAAGCGCGACAGGGTTCTGGAAACACCATATATTTT	CASSEARQGSGNTIYF
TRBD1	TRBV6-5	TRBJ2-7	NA	TGTGCCAGCAGGCCGGGACAGGCTCCCTACGAGCAGTACTTC	CASRPGQAPYEQYF
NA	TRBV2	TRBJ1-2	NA	TGTGCCAGCAGTAACGGGCGAGGGGGCTACACCTTC	CASSNGRGGYTF
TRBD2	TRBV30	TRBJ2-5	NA	TGTGCCTGGAGTTTAGGCGGGGGGGCGAAGACCCAGTACTTC	CAWSLGGGAKTQYF
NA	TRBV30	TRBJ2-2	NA	TGTGCCTGGAGTGTACAGGGCACCGGGGAGCTGTTTTTT	CAWSVQGTGELFF
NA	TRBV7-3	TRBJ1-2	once	TGTGCCAGCAGCTTAAAGGGGAAGGATGGCTACACCTTC	CASSLKGKDGYTF
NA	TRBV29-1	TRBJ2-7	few	TGCAGCGTGAGGGGGACGCTTCCCCGCTCCTACGAGCAGTACTTC	CSVRGTLPRSYEQYF
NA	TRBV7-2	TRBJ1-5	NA	TGTGCCAGCAGCTTCTCTTCGGGGCAGCCCCAGCATTTT	CASSFSSGQPQHF
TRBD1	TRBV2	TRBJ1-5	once	TGTGCCAGCAGTGGACAGGGTAGCAACCAGCCCCAGCATTTT	CASSGQGSNQPQHF
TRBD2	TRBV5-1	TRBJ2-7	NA	TGCGCCAGCAGCTGGGGAGGGACGGCTTCTTACGAGCAGTACTTC	CASSWGGTASYEQYF
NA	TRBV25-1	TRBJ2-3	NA	TGTGCCAGCAGTTATACAGGGACAGATACGCAGTATTTT	CASSYTGTDTQYF
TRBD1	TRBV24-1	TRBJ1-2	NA	TGTGCCACCAGTGAGGGGAGGTGGAGTCGTGGGACAGGGGAGGTCTACTATGGCTACACCTTC	CATSEGRWSRGTGEVYYGYTF
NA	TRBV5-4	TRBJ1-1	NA	TGTGCCAGCAACACAGACATGAACACTGAAGCTTTCTTT	CASNTDMNTEAFF
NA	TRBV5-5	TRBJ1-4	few	TGTGCCAGCAGCATCCCGGGGGGGATCGGGGAAAAACTGTTTTTT	CASSIPGGIGEKLFF
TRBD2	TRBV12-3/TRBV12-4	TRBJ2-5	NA	TGTGCCTCGGAGGCGGGGGGCATAGAGACCCAGTACTTC	CASEAGGIETQYF
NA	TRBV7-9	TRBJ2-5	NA	TGTGCCAGCAGCCGCGGCCTCGGGACACTACAAGAGACCCAGTACTTC	CASSRGLGTLQETQYF
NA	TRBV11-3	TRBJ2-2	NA	TGTGCCAGCAGCCCCACCGGGGGACAGATTAACACCGGGGAGCTGTTTTTT	CASSPTGGQINTGELFF
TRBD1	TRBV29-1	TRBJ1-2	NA	TGCAGCGTCGGACAGGGGCGTAGTGGCTACACCTTC	CSVGQGRSGYTF
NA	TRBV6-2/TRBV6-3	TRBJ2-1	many	TGTGCCAGCAGTCCGCAGGTCCTATACAATGAGCAGTTCTTC	CASSPQVLYNEQFF
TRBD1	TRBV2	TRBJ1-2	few	TGTGCCGAAGGACAGGGAGGCTACACCTTC	CAEGQGGYTF
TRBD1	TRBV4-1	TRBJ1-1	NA	TGCGCCAGCAGCCAAGTTGTGGACAGGGTCACTGAAGCTTTCTTT	CASSQVVDRVTEAFF
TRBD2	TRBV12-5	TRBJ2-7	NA	TGTGCTAGTGGTTTGAGGTTAGCGGGGTCATCCTACGAGCAGTACTTC	CASGLRLAGSSYEQYF
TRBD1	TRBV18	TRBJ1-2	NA	TGTGCCAGCTCACCAGGACAGGGGAATGGCTACACCTTC	CASSPGQGNGYTF
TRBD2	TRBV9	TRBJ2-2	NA	TGTGCCAGCAGCGTAACGGGGGGGAACACCGGGGAGCTGTTTTTT	CASSVTGGNTGELFF
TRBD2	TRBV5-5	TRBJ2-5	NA	TGTGCCAGCAGCTTGATGCTGGCGGGGGGGCCGGGAGAGACCCAGTACTTC	CASSLMLAGGPGETQYF
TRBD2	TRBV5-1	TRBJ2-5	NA	TGCGCCAGCAGCTCAGGCAGGGCGGGGGGCCAAGAGACCCAGTACTTC	CASSSGRAGGQETQYF
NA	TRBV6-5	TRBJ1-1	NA	TGTGCCACCCATAGGGACAATTACCCACTGGTAGCTTTCTTT	CATHRDNYPLVAFF
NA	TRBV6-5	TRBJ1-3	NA	TGTGCCAGCCTAGGCGAGCGGCTCTCTGGAAACACCATATATTTT	CASLGERLSGNTIYF
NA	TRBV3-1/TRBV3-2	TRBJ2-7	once	TGTGCCAGCAGTATGCAGGGCGCCTACGAGCAGTACTTC	CASSMQGAYEQYF
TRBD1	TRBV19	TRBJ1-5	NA	TGTGCCAGTCGCACGTACCGGGACAGGGGGCTTGAGGGCAATCAGCCCCAGCATTTT	CASRTYRDRGLEGNQPQHF
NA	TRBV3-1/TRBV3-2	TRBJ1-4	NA	TGTGCCAGCAGCCCCTGGGACTTCCCAACTAATGAAAAACTGTTTTTT	CASSPWDFPTNEKLFF
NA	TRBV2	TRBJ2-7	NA	TGTGCCAGCTCTAGAGAGGGCCTCCTCTCCTACGAGCAGTACTTC	CASSREGLLSYEQYF
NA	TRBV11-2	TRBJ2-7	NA	TGTGCCAGCAGTTATGGGGGGTGGCAGTACTTC	CASSYGGWQYF
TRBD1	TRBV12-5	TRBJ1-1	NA	TGTGCTAGTGGTTTGGACCTGGGACAGAGGAACACTGAAGCTTTCTTT	CASGLDLGQRNTEAFF
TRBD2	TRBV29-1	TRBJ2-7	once	TGCAGCGCGACTAGCGGGGGGCCTCGTGAGCAGTACTTC	CSATSGGPREQYF
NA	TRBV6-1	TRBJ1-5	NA	TGTGCCAGCAGTGAAGGCGGGGTTTATTGGCATTTT	CASSEGGVYWHF
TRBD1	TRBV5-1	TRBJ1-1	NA	TGCGCCAGCAGCTGGACAGGGGAGAACACTGAAGCTTTCTTT	CASSWTGENTEAFF
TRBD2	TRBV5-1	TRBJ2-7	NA	TGCGCCAGCAGCTCAAAAATTAGCGGGGGGAACTACGAGCAGTACTTC	CASSSKISGGNYEQYF
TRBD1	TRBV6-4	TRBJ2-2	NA	TGTGCCAGCAGTGACGGACAGGGTGGCGGGGAGCTGTTTTTT	CASSDGQGGGELFF
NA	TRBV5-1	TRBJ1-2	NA	TGCGCCAGCAGCCCCAGGACAGTCCATTCTAACTATGGCTACACCTTC	CASSPRTVHSNYGYTF
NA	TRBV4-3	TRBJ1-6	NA	TGCGCCAGCAGCCAAGTTTTAGTTGGTAACTCACCCCTCCACTTT	CASSQVLVGNSPLHF
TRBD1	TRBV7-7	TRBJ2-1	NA	TGTGCTAGCAGCTTAGGAAGCGGGACAGGGACGAATGAGCAGTTCTTC	CASSLGSGTGTNEQFF
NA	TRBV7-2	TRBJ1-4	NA	TGTGCCAGCAGCTTAGGTTTCCAGGGCGTTAATGAAAAACTGTTTTTT	CASSLGFQGVNEKLFF
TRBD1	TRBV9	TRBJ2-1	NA	TGTGCCAGCAGCGTAGAGGGACAGGGCAACAATGAGCAGTTCTTC	CASSVEGQGNNEQFF
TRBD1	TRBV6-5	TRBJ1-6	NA	TGTGCCAGCAGTTACGAGGGGGCAAGGTCGCCCCTCCACTTT	CASSYEGARSPLHF
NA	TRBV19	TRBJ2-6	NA	TGTGCCACCCTCTCCGCTGGGGCCAACGTCCTGACTTTC	CATLSAGANVLTF
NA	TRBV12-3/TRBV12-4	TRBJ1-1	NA	TGTGCCAGCAGTCTCACAGGGTTTCTTGGCGCTTTCTTT	CASSLTGFLGAFF
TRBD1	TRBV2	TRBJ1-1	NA	TGTGCCAGCAAACCCCAGGGGGCGCGTGGCACTGAAGCTTTCTTT	CASKPQGARGTEAFF
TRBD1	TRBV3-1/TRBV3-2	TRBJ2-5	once	TGTGCCAGCAGCCACAGGGGGCCCGGGCAAGAGACCCAGTACTTC	CASSHRGPGQETQYF
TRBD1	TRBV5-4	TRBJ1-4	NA	TGTGCCAGCAGCGCAACGGGCAGGGGGAACGAAAAACTGTTTTTT	CASSATGRGNEKLFF
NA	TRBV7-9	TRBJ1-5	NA	TGTGCCAGCAGCTTCGACATTTCCAATCAGCCCCAGCATTTT	CASSFDISNQPQHF
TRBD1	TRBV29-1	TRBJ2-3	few	TGCAGCGTTGTTCAGGGGGCGTCTTATTTT	CSVVQGASYF
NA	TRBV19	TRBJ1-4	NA	TGTGCCAGTAGTATAGGGGCCGTCAATGAAAAACTGTTTTTT	CASSIGAVNEKLFF
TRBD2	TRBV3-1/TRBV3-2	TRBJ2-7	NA	TGTGCCAGCAGCCAAGATGGGAGGGACGAGCAGTACTTC	CASSQDGRDEQYF